The 3 T cell receptor beta chains given below trace back to one sample, sequenced in a study of tumor and adjacent non-tumor tissue in lung cancer. RNA was extracted from bulk tissue without any cell sorting. Distant lung tissue was collected more than 3 cm away from the tumor edge. TCRbeta libraries were built with three rounds of nested PCR, modified from ARM-PCR. MiXCR, run by TCRdb on the multiplex PCR reads, gives a single entry per CDR3 protein. The sample contains some 97,000 distinct CDR3 sequences, over 55% of which appear only once. Material: distant non-tumor lung tissue. The receptor source for this set is a man aged 25-40 years with non-small cell lung cancer.

As concerns this clonotype: Lacking the conserved final phenylalanine or tryptophan, this CDR3 likely reflects a read error. V usage is TRBV25-1 and J usage is TRBJ2-3, with D maybe TRBD2 (6 bases). CDR3 length: 15 amino acids. CDR1 MGHDK and CDR2 SYGVNS come from the germline V gene. Deletions cut 3 bases from V and 0 bases from J, with 10 bases between. CDR3 sequence (DNA): TGTGCCAGCAGTGATGGGGGACTGAGCACAGATACGCAGTATCTT. This gives the protein CASSDGGLSTDTQYL.

The chain combines TRBV7-9 with TRBJ2-7; D may be TRBD2 (5 bases). The CDR3 has 14 amino acids. From germline, CDR1 is SEHNR and CDR2 FQNEAQ (reference sequence). V gave up 2 bases and J gave up 6 bases, with 14 bases separating them. CDR3 bases: TGTGCCAGCAGCTTAAATCGAGGGTATAGCGAGCAGTACTTC. Amino acid sequence: CASSLNRGYSEQYF.

In the case of this clonotype: One junction end does not reproduce the germline sequence, and a read error may be involved. The chain combines TRBV20-1 with TRBJ2-7; the D gene could be TRBD1 or TRBD2 (5 bases each). The germline gives CDR1 DFQATT, CDR2 SNEGSKA (reference sequence). The CDR3 runs 16 residues. CDR3 residues: CSAGGEAPRTPREQCF. In DNA, the CDR3 is TGCAGTGCTGGGGGAGAGGCACCGAGAACTCCGCGCGAGCAGTGCTTC.